A selection of T cell receptor beta chains follows, all from one sample in a study of Ad26.COV2.S vaccination and SARS-CoV-2 variants. Profiling relied on immunoSEQ multiplex PCR, and the TCRdb table lists in-frame clones only, not all of them. The sample contains around 340,000 clones, about 87% of which appear only once. Sequenced material: peripheral blood, taken in a trial of Ad26.COV2.S vaccine versus placebo. The receptors shown here come from a person aged 18-65 years who received the Ad26.COV2.S COVID-19 vaccine or a placebo. Both conserved end residues are part of each CDR3. The order of the fields is D gene, V gene, J gene, clone size, CDR3 DNA, CDR3 protein. D genes are given only for firm matches. Part of the rows lack a size; the others show once, few, many or a class for expanded clones.

>.|TRBV20-1|TRBJ2-3|once
TGCAGTGCAAGAAGCACAGATACGCAGTATTTT
CSARSTDTQYF
>TRBD2|TRBV5-8|TRBJ2-3|.
TGTGCCAGCAGCCCCGGGACTAGCAGCACAGATACGCAGTATTTT
CASSPGTSSTDTQYF
>TRBD1|TRBV7-2|TRBJ1-2|few
TGTGCCAGCAGCCCACAGGGGAGTGCTGGTGGCTACACCTTC
CASSPQGSAGGYTF
>.|TRBV21-1|TRBJ2-3|.
TGTGCCAGCAGCAAAGCAGAGGGATCTAGCCCCTGGACAGATACGCAGTATTTT
CASSKAEGSSPWTDTQYF
>.|TRBV9|TRBJ1-1|.
TGTGCCAGCAGCCCTAGGCAGGGGCCCACTGAAGCTTTCTTT
CASSPRQGPTEAFF
>.|TRBV10-3|TRBJ1-5|.
TGTGCCATCAGGAGCGATCGGGGCAATCAGCCCCAGCATTTT
CAIRSDRGNQPQHF
>TRBD1|TRBV7-3|TRBJ2-3|once
TGTGCCAGCAGCTCGACAGGGCGTTTTAATGCAGATACGCAGTATTTT
CASSSTGRFNADTQYF
>.|TRBV15|TRBJ2-5|once
TGTGCCACCAGCAGAGATAGGATACCCGGAGAGACCCAGTACTTC
CATSRDRIPGETQYF
>.|TRBV18|TRBJ1-1|.
TGTGCCAGCTCACCACCGGACAGCCGGCGGGTAGCTTTCTTT
CASSPPDSRRVAFF
>.|TRBV2|TRBJ2-3|.
TGTGCCAGCAGTCACCGGGACCGTGCGGGTTACAGCACAGATACGCAGTATTTT
CASSHRDRAGYSTDTQYF
>.|TRBV5-1|TRBJ2-2|.
TGCGCCAGCAGCCTTGGGACGAGGAACACCGGGGAGCTGTTTTTT
CASSLGTRNTGELFF
>.|TRBV6-1|TRBJ2-7|.
TGTGCCAGCAGTGAGTATGTCGAGCAGTACTTC
CASSEYVEQYF
>TRBD1|TRBV5-6|TRBJ1-5|.
TGTGCCAGCAGCTTACGGACAGGGCGCCAGCCCCAGCATTTT
CASSLRTGRQPQHF
>.|TRBV6-5|TRBJ1-3|few
TGTGCCAGCGTGAGGGACTCTGGAAACACCATATATTTT
CASVRDSGNTIYF
>TRBD1|TRBV30|TRBJ1-2|once
TGTGCCTGGAGCGGACAGGGCGGCGGCTACACCTTC
CAWSGQGGGYTF
>.|TRBV6-1|TRBJ1-6|many
TGTGCCAGCAGTGACAGGGATAATTCACCCCTCCACTTT
CASSDRDNSPLHF
>TRBD1|TRBV14|TRBJ1-2|few
TGTGCCAGCAGCTTACAGGGGAACTATGGCTACACCTTC
CASSLQGNYGYTF
>.|TRBV29-1|TRBJ2-7|few
TGCAGCGTTGATCAGTTAGGAACCTACGAGCAGTACTTC
CSVDQLGTYEQYF
>.|TRBV5-4|TRBJ2-3|once
TGTGCCAGCAGTCCGGGCGGGGATACGCAGTATTTT
CASSPGGDTQYF
>.|TRBV11-2|TRBJ2-5|.
TGTGCCAGCAATCGGATCGGCGGTGCGGCCCAGTACTTC
CASNRIGGAAQYF
>.|TRBV5-1|TRBJ2-7|.
TGCGCCAGCAGCGCGAAACAGGCGCTTGATTGGTACTTC
CASSAKQALDWYF
>.|TRBV4-2|TRBJ1-3|few
TGTGCCAGCAGCCAAGAAACGGGGCTTTCTGGAAACACCATATATTTT
CASSQETGLSGNTIYF
>.|TRBV6-2/TRBV6-3|TRBJ1-2|once
TGTGCCAGCAGTCAGTTTGCGGGCCTCGTGGGTGGCTACACCTTC
CASSQFAGLVGGYTF
>TRBD1|TRBV5-1|TRBJ2-3|.
TGCGCCAGCAGCTCAGCAACCGGGACAGGGCACACAGATACGCAGTATTTT
CASSSATGTGHTDTQYF
>TRBD2|TRBV5-4|TRBJ2-7|.
TGTGCCAGCAGCGGGCGGGAGGGTTCCTACGAGCAGTACTTC
CASSGREGSYEQYF
>TRBD1|TRBV30|TRBJ1-5|.
TGTGCCTGGAGTGTTCAGGACAGGGTCAGTCAGCCCCAGCATTTT
CAWSVQDRVSQPQHF
>.|TRBV11-3|TRBJ2-1|.
TGTGCCAGCAGCTCCCTTAGGGGCAATGAGCAGTTCTTC
CASSSLRGNEQFF
>.|TRBV5-4|TRBJ1-1|.
TGTGCCAGCAACCGTGGGGGCACTGAAGCTTTCTTT
CASNRGGTEAFF
>TRBD1|TRBV7-9|TRBJ1-1|.
TGTGCCAGCAGCCTGGACAGGGGCAAAGTAGCTTTCTTT
CASSLDRGKVAFF
>TRBD1|TRBV10-3|TRBJ1-6|.
TGTGCCATCAGTGAGTACCGGACAGGGGGTTCACCCCTCCACTTT
CAISEYRTGGSPLHF
>TRBD2|TRBV4-2|TRBJ2-3|.
TGTGCCAGCAGCCAAGTTGGCGGGACTAGCGGTGATACGCAGTATTTT
CASSQVGGTSGDTQYF